The rows below give T cell receptor beta chains drawn from one sample of a study of early T cells in non-severe SARS-CoV-2 infection. TCRdb reprocessed the 5' RACE reads via MiXCR and lists one record per CDR3 protein. There are roughly 30,000 distinct CDR3 sequences in the sample; 4.5% occur only once, and 5.5% to 7.5% lies in the top ten. Sequenced material: whole blood. The receptors originated from an adult who was a healthcare worker with PCR-confirmed SARS-CoV-2 infection or an uninfected control (not recorded which). Both conserved end residues are part of each CDR3. Each record gives: CDR3 protein, CDR3 DNA, V gene, D gene, clone size, CDR3 length, J gene. D genes are given only for firm matches. Size is stated for part of the rows, as once, few or many counts, or as a class when the clone is expanded.

CSASSGINQPQHF TGCAGTGCTAGTTCGGGGATCAATCAGCCCCAGCATTTT TRBV20-1 NA many 13 TRBJ1-5
CASSSAGSLKTQYF TGTGCCAGCAGCTCAGCTGGGTCTCTCAAGACCCAGTACTTC TRBV7-2 NA NA 14 TRBJ2-5
CSAGQGTQETQYF TGCAGCGCCGGACAGGGGACTCAAGAGACCCAGTACTTC TRBV29-1 TRBD1 few 13 TRBJ2-5
CATSGAGRTGDTGELFF TGTGCCACCAGTGGAGCAGGAAGGACGGGGGACACCGGGGAGCTGTTTTTT TRBV24-1 NA many 17 TRBJ2-2
CASSGETSGRTGANVLTF TGTGCCAGCAGCGGGGAGACTAGCGGGAGGACCGGGGCCAACGTCCTGACTTTC TRBV21-1 NA few 18 TRBJ2-6
CATSGTSGNHEQFF TGTGCCACCAGTGGCACTAGCGGGAACCATGAGCAGTTCTTC TRBV24-1 TRBD2 NA 14 TRBJ2-1
CASSASSGEQYF TGTGCCAGCAGCGCGTCTAGCGGCGAGCAGTACTTC TRBV9 TRBD2 NA 12 TRBJ2-7
CASSLRLQGETQYF TGCGCCAGCAGCTTGCGCCTTCAGGGTGAGACCCAGTACTTC TRBV5-1 NA many 14 TRBJ2-5
CASSLEQWGEQFF TGTGCCAGCAGCTTGGAGCAATGGGGTGAGCAGTTCTTC TRBV5-5 NA NA 13 TRBJ2-1
CSVAYLSGAGANVLTF TGCAGCGTTGCGTACCTATCAGGGGCTGGGGCCAACGTCCTGACTTTC TRBV29-1 NA many 16 TRBJ2-6
CSARDSFGGDGGDEQFF TGCAGTGCTAGAGATTCCTTCGGCGGGGACGGCGGAGATGAGCAGTTCTTC TRBV20-1 NA many 17 TRBJ2-1
CASRQGPCSYEQYF TGTGCCAGCAGACAGGGGCCGTGTTCCTACGAGCAGTACTTC TRBV21-1 NA few 14 TRBJ2-7
CASSTQAAYNEQFF TGTGCCAGCAGCACACAGGCCGCCTACAATGAGCAGTTCTTC TRBV7-2 NA many 14 TRBJ2-1
CASSTTTQETQYF TGTGCCAGCAGCACGACTACCCAAGAGACCCAGTACTTC TRBV11-2 NA few 13 TRBJ2-5
CASSQDRGDNEQFF TGCGCCAGCAGCCAAGATCGCGGTGACAATGAGCAGTTCTTC TRBV4-1 NA NA 14 TRBJ2-1
CASSKDRYYEQYF TGCGCCAGCAGCAAAGACCGTTATTACGAGCAGTACTTC TRBV4-3 NA few 13 TRBJ2-7
CASSLKGSTDTQYF TGTGCCAGCAGTTTAAAGGGGTCCACAGATACGCAGTATTTT TRBV12-3/TRBV12-4 NA many 14 TRBJ2-3